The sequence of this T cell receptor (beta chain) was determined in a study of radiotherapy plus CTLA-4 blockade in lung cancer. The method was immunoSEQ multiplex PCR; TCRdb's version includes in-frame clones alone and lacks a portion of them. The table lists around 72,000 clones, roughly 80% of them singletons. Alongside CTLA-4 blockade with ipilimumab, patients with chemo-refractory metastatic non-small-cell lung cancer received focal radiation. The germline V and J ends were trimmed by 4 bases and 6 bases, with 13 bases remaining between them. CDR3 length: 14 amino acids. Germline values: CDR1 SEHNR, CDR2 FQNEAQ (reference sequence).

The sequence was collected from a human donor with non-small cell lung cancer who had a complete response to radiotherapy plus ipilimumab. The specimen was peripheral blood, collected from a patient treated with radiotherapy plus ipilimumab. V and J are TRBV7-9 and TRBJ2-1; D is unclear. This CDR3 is CASSSPDRLNEQFF. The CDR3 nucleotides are TGTGCCAGCAGCTCCCCGGACCGTCTCAATGAGCAGTTCTTC.